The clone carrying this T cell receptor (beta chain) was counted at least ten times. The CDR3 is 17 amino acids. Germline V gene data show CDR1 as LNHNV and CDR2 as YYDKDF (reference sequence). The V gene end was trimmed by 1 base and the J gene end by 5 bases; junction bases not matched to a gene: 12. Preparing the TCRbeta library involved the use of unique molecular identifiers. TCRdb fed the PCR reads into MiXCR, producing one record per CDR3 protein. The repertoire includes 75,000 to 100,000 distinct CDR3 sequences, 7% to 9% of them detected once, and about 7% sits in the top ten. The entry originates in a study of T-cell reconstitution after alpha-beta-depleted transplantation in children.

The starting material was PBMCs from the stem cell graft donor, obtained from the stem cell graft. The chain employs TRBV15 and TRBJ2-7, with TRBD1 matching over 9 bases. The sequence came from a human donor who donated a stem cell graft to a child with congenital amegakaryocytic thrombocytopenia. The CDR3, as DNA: TGTGCCACCAGCAGAGGTAGCGGCAGGGGACAGGGCCACGAGCAGTACTTC. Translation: CATSRGSGRGQGHEQYF.